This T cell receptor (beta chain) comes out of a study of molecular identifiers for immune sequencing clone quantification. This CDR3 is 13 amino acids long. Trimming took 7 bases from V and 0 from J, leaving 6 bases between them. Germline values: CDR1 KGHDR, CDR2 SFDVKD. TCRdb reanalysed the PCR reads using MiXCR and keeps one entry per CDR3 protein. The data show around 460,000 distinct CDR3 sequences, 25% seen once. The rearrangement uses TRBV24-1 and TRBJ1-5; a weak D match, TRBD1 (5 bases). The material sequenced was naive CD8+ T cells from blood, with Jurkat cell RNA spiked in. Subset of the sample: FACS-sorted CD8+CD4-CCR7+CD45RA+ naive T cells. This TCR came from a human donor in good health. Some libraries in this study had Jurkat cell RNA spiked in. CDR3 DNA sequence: TGTGCCACCAGGGACATTAGCAATCAGCCCCAGCATTTT. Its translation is CATRDISNQPQHF.